This T cell receptor beta chain is from a study of blood T cell repertoires in COVID-19 (TCRdb year 2020). In terms of the full investigation: Samples covering the acute and convalescent phases of COVID-19 were provided by collaborators in the United States, Italy and Spain. Where available, HLA class I and class II types were obtained from metadata supplied by the sample provider rather than from assay-based typing. Nearly every sample came with metadata listing a de-identified subject ID, COVID-19 status, age in years and sex. A freely available public database, intended as a resource for researchers studying the immune response to SARS-CoV-2, is where the repertoires were released. The prospective study material was composed of cDNA or gDNA derived from T cells, B-cell-depleted T cells, or PBMCs. Subjects who had been exposed to COVID-19, were actively infected with it, or had recovered from it provided the deeply sampled blood TCRbeta repertoires that made up the dataset. Samples came from the ongoing ImmuneRACE study (first 160 participants) plus 1,254 subjects from 6 global collaborators. The research as a whole found: How much clinical and demographic metadata was included differed by source and by participant, and the metadata was provided uncurated.

Participants in the prospective study were aged about 18 to 90 years, lived in about two dozen United States geographic areas, and enrolled through a virtual design. To assign participants to cohorts, the prospective study relied on clinical history that participants themselves reported in a screening survey and a study questionnaire. In the prospective study, mobile phlebotomists collected whole blood, serum and a nasopharyngeal or oropharyngeal swab from each participant. Additional blood draws and questionnaires over an approximately two-month period could optionally be provided by prospective study participants. Blood samples from the prospective study were shipped frozen or at room temperature prior to DNA extraction. TCRbeta CDR3 regions were amplified from genomic DNA by means of the immunoSEQ Assay, a bias-controlled multiplex PCR. The source study handled its data this way. Nucleated cell counts per sample were estimated from amplification of reference gene primers within the assay. To quantify the absolute abundance of each unique TCRbeta CDR3 rearrangement, sequence reads were collapsed and filtered. For each sample, productive Simpson clonality was calculated by taking the square root of Simpson's diversity index across productive rearrangements. In TCRdb, the immuneACCESS table is reduced to in-frame sequences with V and J assigned. These tables do not hold every clone; where another copy was compared, an unresolved V gene accounts for under half, and the others remain unexplained. V, J and clone size are taken as reported in that table, and D and trimming were inferred from the DNA itself. In all, the sample holds 300,000 to 350,000 clones, and nearly 90% of those were seen once. The top ten hold 3.5% to 4.5% of the sample.

V sheds 5 bases and J sheds 10 bases, leaving 18 bases between their ends. The CDR3 starts with the cysteine, ends with the phenylalanine, and has 14 residues. The read is trimmed to its CDR3 DNA, 42 bases read in frame from base 1. CDR1 and CDR2 were assigned from the germline V gene as SGHTA and FQGTGA. With respect to this clone: Its recognized antigen is unknown. No base quality values were provided; no much bigger clone lies one nucleotide off.

The sequence derives from a woman aged 18-29 years with acute COVID-19. Sequenced sample: PBMCs or T cells enriched from blood (not recorded which). The rearrangement joined TRBV7-3 to TRBJ2-1; TRBD2 is possibly the D segment (7 matching bases). The CDR3 protein sequence reads: CASSPKGGFLEQFF. In nucleotide form, the sequence is TGTGCCAGCAGCCCAAAGGGGGGGTTTTTGGAGCAGTTCTTC.